This entry features one TCR beta chain sequence. A sample-barcoded 5' primer and a J-beta primer mix were used in a second PCR of about 7 to 12 cycles. A tag from a template-switch adaptor with 12 random nucleotides marked each cDNA molecule. TCRdb itself ran the 5' RACE reads through MiXCR, one entry per CDR3 protein. The sample gives roughly 680,000 distinct CDR3 sequences, under 65% of which show up once; about 13% is in the top ten. The CDR3 extends over 16 amino acids. Per the germline V gene, CDR1 is DFQATT and CDR2 is SNEGSKA (reference sequence). The sample comes from a study of blood T cells in healthy people across ages.

The sequence was obtained from an elderly woman in good health. The J gene is TRBJ2-4, the V gene TRBV20-1, with 9 bases that match TRBD1. The J call could be wrong; TRBJ2-7 is a better fit for the DNA end. The sequencing sample was made of blood. CDR3 region: CSASGGTGQESYEQYF. CDR3 nucleotides: TGCAGTGCTAGTGGCGGGACAGGGCAAGAATCCTACGAGCAGTACTTC.